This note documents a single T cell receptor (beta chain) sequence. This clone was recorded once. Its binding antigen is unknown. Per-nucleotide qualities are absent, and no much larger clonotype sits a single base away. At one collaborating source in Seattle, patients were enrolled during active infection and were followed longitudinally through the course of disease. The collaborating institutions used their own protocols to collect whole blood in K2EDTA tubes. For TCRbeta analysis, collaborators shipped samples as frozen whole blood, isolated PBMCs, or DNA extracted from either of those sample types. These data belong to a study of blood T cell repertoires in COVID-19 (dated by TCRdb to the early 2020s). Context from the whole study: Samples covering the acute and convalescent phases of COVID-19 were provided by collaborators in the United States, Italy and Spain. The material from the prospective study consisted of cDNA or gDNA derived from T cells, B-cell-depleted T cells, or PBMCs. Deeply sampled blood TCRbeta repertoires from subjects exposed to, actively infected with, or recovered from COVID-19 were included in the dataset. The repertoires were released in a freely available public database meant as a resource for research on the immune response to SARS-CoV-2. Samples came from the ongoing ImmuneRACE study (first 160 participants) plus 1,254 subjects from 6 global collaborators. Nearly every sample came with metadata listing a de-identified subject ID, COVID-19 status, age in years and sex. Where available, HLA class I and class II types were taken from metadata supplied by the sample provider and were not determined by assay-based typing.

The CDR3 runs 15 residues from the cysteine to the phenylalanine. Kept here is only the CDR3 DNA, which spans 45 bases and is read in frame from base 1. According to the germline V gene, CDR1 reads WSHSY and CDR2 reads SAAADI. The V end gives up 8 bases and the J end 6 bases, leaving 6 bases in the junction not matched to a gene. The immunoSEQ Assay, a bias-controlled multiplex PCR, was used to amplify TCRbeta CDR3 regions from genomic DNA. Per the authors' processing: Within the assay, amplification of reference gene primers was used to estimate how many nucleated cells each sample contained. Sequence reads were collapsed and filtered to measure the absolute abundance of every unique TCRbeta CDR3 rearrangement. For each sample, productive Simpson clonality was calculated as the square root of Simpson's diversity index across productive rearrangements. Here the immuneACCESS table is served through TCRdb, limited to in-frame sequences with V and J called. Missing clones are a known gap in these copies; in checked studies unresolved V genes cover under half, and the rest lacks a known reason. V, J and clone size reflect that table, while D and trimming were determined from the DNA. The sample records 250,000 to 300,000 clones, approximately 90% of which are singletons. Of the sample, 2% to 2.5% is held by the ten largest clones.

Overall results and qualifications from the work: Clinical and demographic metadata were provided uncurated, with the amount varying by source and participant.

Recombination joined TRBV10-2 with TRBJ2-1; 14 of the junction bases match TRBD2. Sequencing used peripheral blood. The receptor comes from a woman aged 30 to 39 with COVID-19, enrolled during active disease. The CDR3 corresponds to CASEGLAGERNEQFF. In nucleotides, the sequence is TGCGCCAGCGAGGGACTAGCGGGAGAGCGCAATGAGCAGTTCTTC.